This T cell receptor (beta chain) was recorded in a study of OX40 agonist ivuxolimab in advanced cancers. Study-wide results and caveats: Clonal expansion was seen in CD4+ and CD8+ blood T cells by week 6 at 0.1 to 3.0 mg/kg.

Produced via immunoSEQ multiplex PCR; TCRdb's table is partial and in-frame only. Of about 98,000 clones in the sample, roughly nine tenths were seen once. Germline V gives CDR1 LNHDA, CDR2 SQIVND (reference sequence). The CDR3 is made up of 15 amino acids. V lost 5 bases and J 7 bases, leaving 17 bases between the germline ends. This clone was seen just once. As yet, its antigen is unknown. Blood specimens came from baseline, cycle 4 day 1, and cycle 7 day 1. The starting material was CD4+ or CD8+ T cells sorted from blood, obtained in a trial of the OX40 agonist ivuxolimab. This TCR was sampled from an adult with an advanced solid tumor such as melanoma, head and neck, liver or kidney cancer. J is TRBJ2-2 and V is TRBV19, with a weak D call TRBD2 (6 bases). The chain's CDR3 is CASSRRLALLGELFF. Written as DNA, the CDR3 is TGTGCCAGTAGTCGACGGCTAGCGTTGCTCGGGGAGCTGTTTTTT.